The 20 T cell receptor beta chains reported below all come from one sample, sequenced in a study of blood T cell repertoires in COVID-19. Sequencing used immunoSEQ multiplex PCR; TCRdb keeps in-frame clones, though not all of them. The table lists about 150,000 clones, 65% to 90% of them singletons. Material for sequencing was peripheral blood. The receptors originated from a woman in her fifties or sixties in a cohort sampled during active or convalescent COVID-19.

The V gene is TRBV5-8, the J gene TRBJ2-1; 8 nucleotides line up with TRBD2. Trimming removed 2 bases from V and 2 bases from J; junction bases left unmatched: 3. CDR1 is SGHTS, CDR2 YDEGEE, per germline. The CDR3 contains 15 residues. The CDR3 loop is CASSFLSGAYNEQFF. The CDR3, as DNA: TGTGCCAGCAGCTTTCTTAGCGGGGCCTACAATGAGCAGTTCTTC.

The chain has TRBV30 and TRBJ2-7; D remains unclear. Trimming removed 0 bases from V and 4 bases from J, with 7 bases in between. The CDR3 sequence is 12 residues long. Germline V lookup: CDR1 GTSNPN, CDR2 SVGIG (reference sequence). The CDR3 loop reads CAWSVYGYEQYF. For the CDR3, the DNA is TGTGCCTGGAGTGTATACGGGTACGAGCAGTACTTC.

V and J are TRBV5-1 and TRBJ1-3, with 8 bases lining up with TRBD1. V gave up 0 bases and J gave up 3 bases; unmatched junction bases: 8. The CDR3 spans 17 residues. The V gene's germline CDR1 is SGHRS and CDR2 YFSETQ. The CDR3 region has the DNA TGCGCCAGCAGCTTGGACATGACAGGGGTAATTGGAAACACCATATATTTT. Its translation: CASSLDMTGVIGNTIYF.

The chain combines TRBV5-6 with TRBJ2-7; 9 bases map to TRBD1. The CDR3 sequence is 15 residues long. V lost 2 bases, J lost 5 bases, and 8 bases stayed unmatched. Germline assignment: CDR1 SGHDT and CDR2 YYEEEE. The CDR3 here is CASSLLGQGGDEQYF. CDR3 DNA sequence: TGTGCCAGCAGCTTACTGGGACAGGGTGGGGACGAGCAGTACTTC.

This chain joins TRBV6-1 and TRBJ1-2, with D possibly being TRBD1 (5 bases). This CDR3 comprises 16 residues. Trimming cost V 2 bases and J 5 bases, with 18 bases left between them. Germline lookup yields CDR1 MNHNS and CDR2 SASEGT. The CDR3 region is CASSETISVGVYGYTF. As DNA, the CDR3 is TGTGCCAGCAGTGAAACGATTTCGGTAGGGGTATATGGCTACACCTTC.

The V gene is TRBV5-4, the J gene TRBJ1-4; 9 positions agree with TRBD1. The CDR3 sequence is 16 residues long. The V gene's germline CDR1 is SGHNT and CDR2 YYREEE (reference sequence). The junction had 6 bases not matched to a gene; V was cut back by 4 bases and J by 2 bases. The CDR3 DNA sequence: TGTGCCAGCAGCCTAAACAGGGGGCTGACTAATGAAAAACTGTTTTTT. Its translation: CASSLNRGLTNEKLFF.

This clone was picked up one time. The chain carries TRBV11-3 and TRBJ2-1, with TRBD2 identical over 9 bases. The ends lost 1 base at V and 2 bases at J; junction bases unmatched: 3. Germline V lookup: CDR1 SGHNT, CDR2 YENEEA. This CDR3 comprises 16 residues. Written as DNA, the CDR3 is TGTGCCAGCAGCTTAGGCGGGGGGGACACCTACAATGAGCAGTTCTTC. It encodes CASSLGGGDTYNEQFF.

The genes are TRBV7-9 and TRBJ2-1; 10 positions agree with TRBD2. This CDR3 has 17 residues. Germline V gene lookup returns CDR1 SEHNR and CDR2 FQNEAQ (reference sequence). V lost 5 bases, J lost 8 bases, and 15 bases stayed unmatched. The CDR3 DNA follows: TGTGCCAGCAGCCGCTCACTAAGCGGGGGGGCCCGGGATGAGCAGTTCTTC. Its translation is CASSRSLSGGARDEQFF.

In its sample, this clone was seen once. The chain is built from TRBV5-1 and TRBJ1-1; D perhaps matches TRBD1 (5 bases). CDR3 length equals 13 residues. The V end was cut by 1 base, the J end by 4 bases, with 8 bases between. Germline V lookup: CDR1 SGHRS, CDR2 YFSETQ. CDR3 loop: CASSLRGGTEAFF. DNA of the CDR3: TGCGCCAGCAGCTTGAGGGGCGGCACTGAAGCTTTCTTT.

The rearrangement uses TRBV7-8 and TRBJ2-2; TRBD1 is a possible D gene (5 bases). Germline lookup yields CDR1 SGHVS and CDR2 FQNEAQ. V lost 4 bases to trimming and J lost 1 base, with 13 bases between them. CDR3 length equals 16 residues. DNA of the CDR3: TGTGCCAGCAGCTCCTCTCTGGGGCTGAACACCGGGGAGCTGTTTTTT. Its translation is CASSSSLGLNTGELFF.

This chain links TRBV6-2 or TRBV6-3 with TRBJ2-3; 9 nucleotides align to TRBD2. V lost 5 bases to trimming and J lost 5 bases; unmatched junction nucleotides: 11. Germline V gives CDR1 MNHEY, CDR2 SVGEGT. The CDR3 sequence is 16 residues long. CDR3 sequence reads: CASSLQIAGARDTQYF. The CDR3 DNA reads TGTGCCAGCAGTCTCCAGATAGCGGGGGCTCGAGATACGCAGTATTTT.

The chain has TRBV5-1 and TRBJ2-7; the match to TRBD1 covers 7 bases. The CDR3 has 15 amino acids. Germline loops: CDR1 SGHRS, CDR2 YFSETQ. The ends lost 6 bases at V and 2 bases at J; junction bases unmatched: 11. This CDR3 is CASTLDRAPTYEQYF. Written as DNA, the CDR3 is TGCGCCAGCACCCTCGACAGGGCCCCAACCTACGAGCAGTACTTC.

The chain combines TRBV6-5 with TRBJ2-3; unclear D gene. CDR1 and CDR2 from the germline V gene are MNHEY and SVGAGI. The CDR3 spans 13 residues. The germline V and J ends were trimmed by 10 bases and 1 base, with 12 bases remaining between them. Here the CDR3 DNA reads TGTGCCACCAACTTTGAGGGCACAGATACGCAGTATTTT. This sequence encodes CATNFEGTDTQYF.

This chain uses TRBV5-4 with TRBJ1-2; maybe TRBD1 (5 bases). Germline V gene sequence: CDR1 SGHNT, CDR2 YYREEE (reference sequence). V was pared by 1 base and J by 3 bases, with 13 bases between. This CDR3 contains 15 residues. CDR3 amino acids: CASSLFQGKYYGYTF. CDR3 coding DNA: TGTGCCAGCAGCTTGTTCCAGGGAAAGTACTATGGCTACACCTTC.

The chain joins TRBV4-1 to TRBJ1-5; D is possibly TRBD1 (5 bases). Per germline, CDR1 MGHRA and CDR2 YSYEKL. This CDR3 comprises 13 residues. Trimming left V 3 bases short and J 7 bases short, with 10 bases between. The CDR3 region has the DNA TGCGCCAGCAGCCAGGCAGGGTGGCAGCCCCAGCATTTT. Its translation is CASSQAGWQPQHF.

This clone was picked up one time. The CDR3: CASSPRRPAGRQETQYF. The CDR3 DNA reads as TGTGCCAGCTCACCCCGTCGGCCAGCGGGGCGTCAAGAGACCCAGTACTTC. The chain uses TRBV18 and TRBJ2-5; 7 bases are shared with TRBD2. The length of the CDR3 is 17 residues. After removal of 3 bases from V and 2 bases from J, the junction contained 12 bases not matched to a gene. Germline CDR1 KGHSH, CDR2 LQKENI.

The chain has TRBV7-9 and TRBJ1-4, with D possibly TRBD1 on 5 matching bases. Trimming took off 4 bases at V and 8 bases at J, with 17 bases between the two ends. This CDR3 has 15 residues. Germline V gives CDR1 SEHNR, CDR2 FQNEAQ (reference sequence). CDR3 loop: CASSSYRTGGEKLFF. CDR3 bases: TGTGCCAGCAGCTCCTACAGGACGGGAGGGGAAAAACTGTTTTTT.

This sequence joins TRBV12-3 or TRBV12-4 and TRBJ2-7; D perhaps matches TRBD1 (5 bases). With 5 bases removed from V and 3 bases from J, the gap between germline ends came to 11 bases. The CDR3 covers 13 residues. The CDR3 coding sequence is TGTGCCAGCAGTCCCACAGGAGTCTACGAGCAGTACTTC. This encodes CASSPTGVYEQYF.

The chain recombines TRBV4-1 with TRBJ2-3; weak D call: TRBD2 (7 bases). CDR3 length: 16 residues. V lost 6 bases and J lost 4, with 20 bases in between. Germline V gives CDR1 MGHRA, CDR2 YSYEKL. This CDR3 reads CASRFGLEGGADTQYF. For the CDR3, the DNA is TGCGCCAGCAGGTTCGGGTTGGAGGGGGGGGCAGATACGCAGTATTTT.

The chain recombines TRBV7-6 with TRBJ1-4; 7 nucleotides align to TRBD1. The junction had 6 bases not matched to a gene; V was cut back by 5 bases and J by 3 bases. This CDR3 contains 15 residues. Germline V CDR1 and CDR2: SGHVS, FNYEAQ. The DNA for the CDR3 is TGTGCCAGCAGCCCGACAGGGCCCCCTAATGAAAAACTGTTTTTT. Its translation: CASSPTGPPNEKLFF.